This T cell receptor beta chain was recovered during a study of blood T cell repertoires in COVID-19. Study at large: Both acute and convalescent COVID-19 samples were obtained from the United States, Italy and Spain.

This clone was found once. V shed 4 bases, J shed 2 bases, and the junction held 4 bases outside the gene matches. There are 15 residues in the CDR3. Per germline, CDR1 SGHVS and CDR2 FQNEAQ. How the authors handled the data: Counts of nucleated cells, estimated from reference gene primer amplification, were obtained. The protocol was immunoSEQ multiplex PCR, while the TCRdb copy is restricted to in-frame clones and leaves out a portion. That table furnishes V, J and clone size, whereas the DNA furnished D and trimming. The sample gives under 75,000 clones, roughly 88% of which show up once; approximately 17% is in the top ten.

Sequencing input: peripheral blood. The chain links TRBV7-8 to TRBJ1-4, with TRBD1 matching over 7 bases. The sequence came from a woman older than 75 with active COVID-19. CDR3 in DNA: TGTGCCAGCAGCTCCACAGGGGCGACTAATGAAAAACTGTTTTTT. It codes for CASSSTGATNEKLFF.